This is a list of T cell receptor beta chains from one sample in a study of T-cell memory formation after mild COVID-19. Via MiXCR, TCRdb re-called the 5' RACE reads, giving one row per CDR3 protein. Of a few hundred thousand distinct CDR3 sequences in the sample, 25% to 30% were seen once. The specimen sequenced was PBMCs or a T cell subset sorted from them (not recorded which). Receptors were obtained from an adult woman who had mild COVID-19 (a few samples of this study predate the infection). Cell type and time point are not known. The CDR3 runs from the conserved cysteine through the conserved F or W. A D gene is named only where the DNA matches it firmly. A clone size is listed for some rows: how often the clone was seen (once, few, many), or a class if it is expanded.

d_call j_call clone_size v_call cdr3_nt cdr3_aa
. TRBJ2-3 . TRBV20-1 TGCAGTCTGGACTCACACACAGATACGCAGTATTTT CSLDSHTDTQYF
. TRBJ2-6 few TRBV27 TGTGCCAGCAGTTCTACAAGTGACTCTGGGGCCAACGTCCTGACTTTC CASSSTSDSGANVLTF
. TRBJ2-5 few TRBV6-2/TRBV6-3 TGTGCCAGCAGTCCTGGGATTGAAGAGACCCAGTACTTC CASSPGIEETQYF
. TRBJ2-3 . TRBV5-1 TGCGCCAGCAAGATTGGGGATACGCAGTATTTT CASKIGDTQYF
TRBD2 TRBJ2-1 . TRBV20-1 TGCAGTGCTTCAGGGACTAGCGGAGCCAATGAGCAGTTCTTC CSASGTSGANEQFF
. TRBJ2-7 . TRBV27 TGTGCCAGCGGACCTCGACAGGAGGCGCACGAGCAGTACTTC CASGPRQEAHEQYF
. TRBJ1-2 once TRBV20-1 TGCAGTGCTAGAGACCTTTGGGCAGGGCCTAACTATGGCTACACCTTC CSARDLWAGPNYGYTF
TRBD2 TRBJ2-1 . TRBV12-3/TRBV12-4 TGTGCCAGCAGTTTCCTAACTAGCGGGGACAATGAGCAGTTCTTC CASSFLTSGDNEQFF
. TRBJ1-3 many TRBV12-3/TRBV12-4 TGTGCCAGCAGCCCTCAAGCGAAGGTCCCCTCTGGAAACACCATATATTTT CASSPQAKVPSGNTIYF
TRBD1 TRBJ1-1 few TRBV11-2 TGTGCCAGCAGCTCGGACAGGGGGGCGGCTGAAGCTTTCTTT CASSSDRGAAEAFF
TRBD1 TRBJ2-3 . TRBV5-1 TGCGCCAGCAGCTCACAGGGGTACCTCACAGATACGCAGTATTTT CASSSQGYLTDTQYF
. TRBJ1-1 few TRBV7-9 TGTGCCAGCAGCTCAGGACAAGTTGAAGCTTTCTTT CASSSGQVEAFF
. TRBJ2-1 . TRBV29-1 TGCAGCGTTGAAATCGGGATGGGCGCAGAGCAGTTCTTC CSVEIGMGAEQFF
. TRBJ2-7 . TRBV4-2 TGTGCCAGCAGCCAAGAGGGTTACTACGAGCAGTACTTC CASSQEGYYEQYF
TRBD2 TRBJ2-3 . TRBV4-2 TGTGCCAGCAGCCAAGTCCCTAGCGGGAGTATCACAGATACGCAGTATTTT CASSQVPSGSITDTQYF
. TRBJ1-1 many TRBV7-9 TGTGCCAGCAGCTTAGTAAACACTGAAGCTTTCTTT CASSLVNTEAFF
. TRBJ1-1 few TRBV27 TGTGCCAGCAGTTTAGTGGGCCTGGCTGAAGCTTTCTTT CASSLVGLAEAFF
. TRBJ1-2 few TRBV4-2 TGTGCCAGCAGCCTCAGGGAAGTTAACTATGGCTACACCTTC CASSLREVNYGYTF
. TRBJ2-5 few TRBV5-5 TGTGCCAGAAGCCCAGTCCACGCGGGGAAAGAGACCCAGTACTTC CARSPVHAGKETQYF
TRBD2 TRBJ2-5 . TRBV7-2 TGTGCCAGCAATGGACTAGCGGGAATGTACCAAGAGACCCAGTACTTC CASNGLAGMYQETQYF
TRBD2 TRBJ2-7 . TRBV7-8 TGTGCCAGCAGCTTAGCGGGAGGGGTTGCGTACTTC CASSLAGGVAYF
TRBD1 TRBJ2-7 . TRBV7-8 TGTGCCAGCAGCACGGACAGGCTCCAGGTGGAGCAGTACTTC CASSTDRLQVEQYF
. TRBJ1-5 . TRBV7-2 TGTGCCAGCAGCTTAGGCGACGCGAGTCCCCAGCATTTT CASSLGDASPQHF
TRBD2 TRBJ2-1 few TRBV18 TGTGCCAGCTCGCCCGGGACTAACTCCAATGAGCAGTTCTTC CASSPGTNSNEQFF
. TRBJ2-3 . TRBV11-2 TGTGCCAGCAGGGAGGCCGATACGCAGTATTTT CASREADTQYF
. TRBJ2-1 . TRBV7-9 TGTGCCAGCAGCCCCCCCGCGGCAGGGTATCAGTTCTTC CASSPPAAGYQFF
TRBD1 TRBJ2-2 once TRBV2 TGTGCCAGCAGGTTACAGGGGTTCGGGGAGCTGTTTTTT CASRLQGFGELFF
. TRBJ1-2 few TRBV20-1 TGCAGTGCTAGCCCTCAGGGGAAGGGTCTTCACTATGGCTACACCTTC CSASPQGKGLHYGYTF
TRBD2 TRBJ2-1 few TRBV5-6 TGTGCCAGCAGCTTGGGACTAGCGGGGCCCAATGAGCAGTTCTTC CASSLGLAGPNEQFF
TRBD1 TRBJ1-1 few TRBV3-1 TGTGCCAGCAGTGTAGACAGGGCCACTGAAGCTTTCTTT CASSVDRATEAFF
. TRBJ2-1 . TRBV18 TGTGCCAGCTCACCACAGGCCTCCTACAATGAGCAGTTCTTC CASSPQASYNEQFF
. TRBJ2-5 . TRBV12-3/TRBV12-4 TGTGCCAGCAGTTTGAGGTCTAGAGGGACCCAAGAGACCCAGTACTTC CASSLRSRGTQETQYF
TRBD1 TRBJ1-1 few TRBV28 TGTGCCAGCAGTCTACAGAGGACAGGGCGCACTGAAGCTTTCTTT CASSLQRTGRTEAFF
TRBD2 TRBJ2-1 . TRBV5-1 TGCGCCAGCACTATGGGACTAGCTGGAAGGAATGAGCAGTTCTTC CASTMGLAGRNEQFF
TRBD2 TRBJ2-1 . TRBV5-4 TGTGCCAGCAGTACGGGACTAGCGTCCTCCTACAATGAGCAGTTCTTC CASSTGLASSYNEQFF
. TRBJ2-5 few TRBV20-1 TGCAGTGCCCGGGGGGCGGTCGGAGAGACCCAGTACTTC CSARGAVGETQYF
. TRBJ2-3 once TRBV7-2 TGTGCCAGCAGGTCCATCACAGATACGCAGTATTTT CASRSITDTQYF
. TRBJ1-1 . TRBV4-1 TGCGCCAGCAGCCGAGGGGCGGGGAACACTGAAGCTTTCTTT CASSRGAGNTEAFF
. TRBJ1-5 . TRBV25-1 TGTGCCAGCAGTGATTCCCGACAGACTAATCAGCCCCAGCATTTT CASSDSRQTNQPQHF
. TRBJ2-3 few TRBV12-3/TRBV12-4 TGTGCCAGCAGTCGGGTCCCCCAGGGCGGTAAGGATACGCAGTATTTT CASSRVPQGGKDTQYF
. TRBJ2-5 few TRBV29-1 TGCAGCGTTGAAGATGGGCTGTCCCAGTACTTC CSVEDGLSQYF
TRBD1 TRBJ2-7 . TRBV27 TGTGCCAGCAGCATTAAAGGCCCAAGTTGGGACAGGGGTTACGAGCAGTACTTC CASSIKGPSWDRGYEQYF
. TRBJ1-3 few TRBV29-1 TGCAGCGTTGAATCCGTCGACACCATATATTTT CSVESVDTIYF
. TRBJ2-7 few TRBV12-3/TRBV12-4 TGTGCCAGCAGTTATGGGACGTCGTACGAGCAGTACTTC CASSYGTSYEQYF
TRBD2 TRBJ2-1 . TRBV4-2 TGTGCCAGCAGCCAAGATGGGGCAGCGGGGGGTTACAATGAGCAGTTCTTC CASSQDGAAGGYNEQFF
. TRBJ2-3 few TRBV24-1 TGTGCCACCAGTGATTTGCGGGGTACAGATACGCAGTATTTT CATSDLRGTDTQYF
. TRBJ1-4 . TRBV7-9 TGTGCCAGCTCGTGGGGAACGGGAGAAAAACTGTTTTTT CASSWGTGEKLFF
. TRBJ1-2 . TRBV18 TGTGCCAGCTCACCTACCGGTGATCCTGGCTACACCTTC CASSPTGDPGYTF
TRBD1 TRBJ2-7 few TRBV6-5 TGTGCCAGCAGTTCCTCCGGGACAGGGTATGAGGAGCAGTACTTC CASSSSGTGYEEQYF
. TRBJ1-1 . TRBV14 TGTGCCAGCAGCCCGGTGGAGAGGGTTAGGGGCGCGGACACTGAAGCTTTCTTT CASSPVERVRGADTEAFF
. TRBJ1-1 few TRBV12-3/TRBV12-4 TGTGCCAGCATTAGGACAAGGAGCACTGAAGCTTTCTTT CASIRTRSTEAFF
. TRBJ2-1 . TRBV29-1 TGCAGCGTTGAGTGGGGGCATGAGCAGTTCTTC CSVEWGHEQFF